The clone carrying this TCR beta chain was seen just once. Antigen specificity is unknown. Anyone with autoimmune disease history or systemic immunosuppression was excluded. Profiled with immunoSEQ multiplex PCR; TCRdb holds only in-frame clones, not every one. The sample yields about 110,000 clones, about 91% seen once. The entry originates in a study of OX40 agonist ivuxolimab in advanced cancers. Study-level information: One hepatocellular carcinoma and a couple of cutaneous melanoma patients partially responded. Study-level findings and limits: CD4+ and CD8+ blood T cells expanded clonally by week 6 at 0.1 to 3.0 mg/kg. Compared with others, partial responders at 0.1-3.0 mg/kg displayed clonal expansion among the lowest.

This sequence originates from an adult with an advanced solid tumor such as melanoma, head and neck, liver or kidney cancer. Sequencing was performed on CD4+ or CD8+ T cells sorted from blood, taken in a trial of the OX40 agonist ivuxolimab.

The CDR3 reads CASSLQFTDTQYF. The CDR3 region has the DNA TGTGCCAGCAGCTTACAGTTCACAGATACGCAGTATTTT. This chain links TRBV5-5 with TRBJ2-3; D is unresolved. There are 13 residues in the CDR3. V lost 2 bases and J lost 2, with 6 bases in between. Germline V lookup: CDR1 SGHKS, CDR2 YYEKEE (reference sequence).